This paragraph reports one T cell receptor beta chain. The target antigen is unknown. Reverse transcription of all isolated RNA meant that expressed TCRB transcripts were sequenced. Around 3.57 million reads was the average for naive, central memory and regulatory T cell samples. Method: immunoSEQ multiplex PCR; TCRdb's copy keeps in-frame clones and lacks some. There are 300,000 to 350,000 clones in the sample; 8% occur only once, and less than 0.45% lies in the top ten. The data stem from a study of beta chain features in type 1 diabetes. Points from the study as a whole: Naive, central memory and Treg TCRB repertoires appeared more alike in patients than in healthy donors.

Germline V CDR1 and CDR2: SGHTA, FQGTGA. The V and J ends lost 1 base and 8 bases respectively, with 9 bases between them. The CDR3 has 13 residues. The chain carries TRBV7-3 and TRBJ2-1; the D is unclear. This sequence was found in a woman between 18 and 29 years old in good health. The source material was central memory CD4+ T cells from blood. The CDR3 nucleotides read TGTGCCAGCAGCTTAAACTTTAAATATGAGCAGTTCTTC. It yields the protein CASSLNFKYEQFF.